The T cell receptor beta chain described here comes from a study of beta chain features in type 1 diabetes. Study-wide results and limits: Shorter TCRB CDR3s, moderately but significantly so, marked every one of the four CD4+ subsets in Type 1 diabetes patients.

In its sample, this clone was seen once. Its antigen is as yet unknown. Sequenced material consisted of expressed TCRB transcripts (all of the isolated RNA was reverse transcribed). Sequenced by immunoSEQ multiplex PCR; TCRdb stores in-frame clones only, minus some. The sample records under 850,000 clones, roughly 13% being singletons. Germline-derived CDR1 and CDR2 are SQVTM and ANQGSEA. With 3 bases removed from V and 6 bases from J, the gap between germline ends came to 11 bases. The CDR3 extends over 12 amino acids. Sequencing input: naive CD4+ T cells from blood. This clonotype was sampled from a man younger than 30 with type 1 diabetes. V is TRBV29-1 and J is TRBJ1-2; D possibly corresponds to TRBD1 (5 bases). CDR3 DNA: TGCAGCGTTGAGGGGGGTAGGGATGGCTACACCTTC. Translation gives CSVEGGRDGYTF.